Following are 4 T cell receptor beta chains from one sample sequenced in a study of blood T cells in healthy people across ages. Primed by a sample-barcoded 5' primer and a J-beta primer mix, a second PCR proceeded for roughly 7 to 11 cycles. Each CDR3 protein gets one entry after TCRdb re-called the 5' RACE reads with MiXCR. The sample lists 1.4 million to 1.5 million distinct CDR3 sequences; approximately 42% were seen once. The sample consisted of blood. The receptors come from a woman between 18 and 29 years old in good health.

The chain recombines TRBV6-1 with TRBJ2-6; D is ambiguous. Germline V CDR1 and CDR2: MNHNS, SASEGT. The CDR3 consists of 14 residues. V lost 6 bases and J 2 bases, leaving 8 bases between the germline ends. The CDR3 reads CASRADTGANVLTF. The CDR3 DNA is TGTGCCAGCAGAGCCGACACTGGGGCCAACGTCCTGACTTTC.

V and J are TRBV11-2 and TRBJ2-1; maybe TRBD1 (6 bases). The CDR3 sequence is 16 residues long. The V gene lost 5 bases and the J gene lost 4 bases, with 18 bases spanning the gap. CDR1 is SGHAT and CDR2 is FQNNGV in the germline V gene. The CDR3 loop is CASSPQGTKSYNEQFF. The CDR3 DNA is TGTGCCAGCAGCCCACAGGGTACTAAATCTTACAATGAGCAGTTCTTC.

This clonotype was counted between two and nine times. J is TRBJ2-3 and V is TRBV5-1; 9 bases line up with TRBD2. Trimming at V came to 3 bases and at J to 2 bases, leaving 4 bases not matched to a gene. Germline values: CDR1 SGHRS, CDR2 YFSETQ. The CDR3 totals 15 residues. CDR3 nucleotide sequence: TGCGCCAGCAGCTCTAGCGGGGCTCCCACAGATACGCAGTATTTT. Its protein product is CASSSSGAPTDTQYF.

The V call is TRBV7-2, the J call TRBJ2-5; D may correspond to TRBD1 or TRBD2 (5 bases each). This CDR3 region has 14 residues. From germline, CDR1 is SGHTA and CDR2 FQGNSA. Trimming pared 6 bases from V and 1 base from J, leaving 12 bases between. The CDR3 DNA reads TGTGCCAGCAGATACGGGACCACCCAAGAGACCCAGTACTTC. It yields the protein CASRYGTTQETQYF.